This T cell receptor (beta chain) was obtained from a study of cytomegalovirus exposure and HLA in healthy donors. Points from the study as a whole: It was shown in a later analysis that HLA-associated TCR beta chains were more clonally expanded than other, equally common chains. Reported results showed that the classifier diagnosed cytomegalovirus status with high specificity and sensitivity. No immune exposure information besides CMV serostatus was available. An apparent linkage of common viral pathogens to several of the most significant clusters emerged in a later analysis.

Both 60 Vbeta primers and 13 Jbeta primers went into the PCR. Assay used: immunoSEQ multiplex PCR; TCRdb lists only in-frame clones, some missing. This table holds about 85,000 clones, 60% to 80% found once. The length of the CDR3 is 13 residues. CDR1 is MNHEY and CDR2 is SMNVEV in the germline V gene (reference sequence). Trimming removed 6 bases at V and 5 bases at J, with 14 bases between. Remarks on this clone: Antigen unknown.

Sample: PBMCs. The TCR originated in a woman aged 50 to 60 in good health and CMV-seropositive. The V and J genes are TRBV27 and TRBJ2-7; D is undetermined. CDR3 residues: CASSRSELNEQYF. In DNA form, the CDR3 reads TGTGCCAGCAGCCGGAGTGAACTAAACGAGCAGTACTTC.